Sequencing of this TCR beta chain was carried out in a study of T cell responses to AZD1222 COVID-19 vaccine. Findings and caveats of the study: Receipt of two AZD1222 doses was followed by a rise in Spike-specific TCR breadth and depth. Donors in the cohort were predominantly white British and more often female, and clonal diversity was possibly underestimated. Among AZD1222 vaccinees, only five to seven were seropositive at baseline.

The assay was immunoSEQ multiplex PCR, and TCRdb's table has in-frame clones only and misses some. The data show some 60,000 clones, about three quarters seen once. In the case of this clone: Its specificity is not known.

Source: peripheral blood, taken 28 days after the second AZD1222 dose. This TCR was sampled from an adult who received the AZD1222 COVID-19 vaccine.

CDR3 DNA: TGTGCCAGCAGCCTTACAGGGGGGCCCAACAATGAGCAGTTCTTC. It specifies CASSLTGGPNNEQFF. The rearrangement joins TRBV6-5 to TRBJ2-1, with 8 bases fitting TRBD1. Losses at the gene ends were 6 bases for V and 5 bases for J; bases not matched to a gene: 9. This CDR3 contains 15 residues. Germline V gene data show CDR1 as MNHEY and CDR2 as SVGAGI.